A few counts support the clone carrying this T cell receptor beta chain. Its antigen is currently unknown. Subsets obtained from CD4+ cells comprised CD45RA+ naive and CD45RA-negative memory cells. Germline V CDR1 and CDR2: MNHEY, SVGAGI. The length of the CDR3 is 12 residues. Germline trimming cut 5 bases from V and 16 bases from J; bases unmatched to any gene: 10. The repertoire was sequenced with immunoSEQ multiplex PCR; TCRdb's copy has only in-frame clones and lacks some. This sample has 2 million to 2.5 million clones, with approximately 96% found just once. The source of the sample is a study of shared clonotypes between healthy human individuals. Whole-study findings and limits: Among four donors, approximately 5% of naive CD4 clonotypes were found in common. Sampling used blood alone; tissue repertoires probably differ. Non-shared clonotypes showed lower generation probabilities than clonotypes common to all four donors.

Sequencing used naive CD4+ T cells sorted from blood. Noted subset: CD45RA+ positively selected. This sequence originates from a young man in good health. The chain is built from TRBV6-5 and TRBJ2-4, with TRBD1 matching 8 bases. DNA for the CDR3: TGTGCCAGCAGTCCTCGGACAGGGACTGAATACTTC. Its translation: CASSPRTGTEYF.